This TCR beta chain was sequenced in a study of patients and donors after allogeneic stem cell transplantation. TCRdb recomputed calls from the RT-PCR reads with MiXCR, one row per CDR3 protein. Counted here are about 160,000 distinct CDR3 sequences, about 32% occurring once; the ten biggest clones make up 3.2%. The CDR3 has 11 residues. Per the germline V gene, CDR1 is MNHEY and CDR2 is SVGAGI. Trimming stripped 2 bases from V and 7 bases from J, with 5 bases between. The rearrangement joins TRBV6-5 to TRBJ1-1, with D unresolved. Sequenced sample: blood, either unsorted or a sorted T cell fraction (not recorded which). The receptor comes from a human donor who was either an allogeneic HSCT recipient or a stem cell or donor lymphocyte infusion donor (not recorded which). It is not recorded whose cells these are; they may come from a transplant donor. The CDR3 is CASSYGSEAFF. DNA for the CDR3: TGTGCCAGCAGTTACGGGAGTGAAGCTTTCTTT.